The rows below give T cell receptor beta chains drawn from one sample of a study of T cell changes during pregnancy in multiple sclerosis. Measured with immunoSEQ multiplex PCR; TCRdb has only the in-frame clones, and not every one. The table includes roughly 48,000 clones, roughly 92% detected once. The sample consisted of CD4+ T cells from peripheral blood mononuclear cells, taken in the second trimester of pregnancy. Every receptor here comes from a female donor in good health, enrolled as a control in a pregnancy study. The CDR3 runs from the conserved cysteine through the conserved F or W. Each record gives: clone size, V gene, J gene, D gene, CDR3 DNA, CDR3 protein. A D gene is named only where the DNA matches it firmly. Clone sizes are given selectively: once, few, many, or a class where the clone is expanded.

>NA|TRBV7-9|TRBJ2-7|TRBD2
TGTGCCAGCAGCCCCAGCGGGAGCGACGAGCAGTACTTC
CASSPSGSDEQYF
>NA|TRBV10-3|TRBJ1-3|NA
TGTGCCATCATGGGCTCCTCCTCTGGAAACACCATATATTTT
CAIMGSSSGNTIYF
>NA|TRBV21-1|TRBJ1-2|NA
TGTGCCAGCAGCAAAGGGACCCAGGGTTCAGGCGCTAACTATGGCTACACCTTC
CASSKGTQGSGANYGYTF
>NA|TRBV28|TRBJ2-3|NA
TGTGCCAGCAGACGGCAGGGATCCCGAGGAACAGATACGCAGTATTTT
CASRRQGSRGTDTQYF
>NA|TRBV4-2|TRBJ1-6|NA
TGTGCCAGCAGCCAAACGGGGGGAGGTTCACCCCTCCACTTT
CASSQTGGGSPLHF
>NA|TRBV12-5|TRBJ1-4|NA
TGTGCTAGTGGTTTGGTACGGGGGGGGCCATCCGAAAAACTGTTTTTT
CASGLVRGGPSEKLFF
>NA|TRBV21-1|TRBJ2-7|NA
TGTGCCAGCAGCACGGGACAGCCCTCCTACGAGCAGTACTTC
CASSTGQPSYEQYF
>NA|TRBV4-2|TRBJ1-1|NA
TGTGCCAGCAGCCAAGATCACGGGACACCCCCTGGAGCTTTCTTT
CASSQDHGTPPGAFF
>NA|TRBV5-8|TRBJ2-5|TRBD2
TGTGCCAGCAGCTTGGCCCCTGGGACGGGGGGGTACCAAGAGACCCAGTACTTC
CASSLAPGTGGYQETQYF
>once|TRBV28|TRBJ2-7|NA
TGTGCCAGCTCCTCGACAGCCCCCTACGAGCAGTACTTC
CASSSTAPYEQYF
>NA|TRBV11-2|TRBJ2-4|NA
TGTGCCAGCAGCTTTTCAGGGAACATTCAGTACTTC
CASSFSGNIQYF
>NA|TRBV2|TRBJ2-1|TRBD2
TGTGCCAGTCTTGGACTAGCGGGGGGGTCCTACAATGAGCAGTTCTTC
CASLGLAGGSYNEQFF
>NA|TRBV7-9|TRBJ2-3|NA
TGTGCCAGCAGCTTAGGATACGAGCGGAGCCCTAGCACAGATACGCAGTATTTT
CASSLGYERSPSTDTQYF
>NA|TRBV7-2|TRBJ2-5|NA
TGTGCCAGCAGCATCACGGACTGGCCTGAGACCCAGTACTTC
CASSITDWPETQYF
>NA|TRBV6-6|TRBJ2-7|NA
TGTGCCAGCAGTTACCCGACAGTTCCTTCCTACGAGCAGTACTTC
CASSYPTVPSYEQYF
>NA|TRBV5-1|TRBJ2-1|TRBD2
TGCGCCAGCAGCATCTGGACTAGCGGGAAACCTTACAATGAGCAGTTCTTC
CASSIWTSGKPYNEQFF
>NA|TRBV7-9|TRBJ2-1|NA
TGTGCCAGCCGAAGGGGGGGGAATGAGCAGTTCTTC
CASRRGGNEQFF
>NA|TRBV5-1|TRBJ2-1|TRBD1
TGCGCCAGCAGCTTAGGTTCAGGGGGCTACAATGAGCAGTTCTTC
CASSLGSGGYNEQFF
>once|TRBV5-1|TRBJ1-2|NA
TGCGCCAGCAGCTTGACCCACAGGGTGGGTGGCTACACCTTC
CASSLTHRVGGYTF
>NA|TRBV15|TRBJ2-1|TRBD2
TGTGCCACCAGCAGCCTAGCGGGAGCTCGAAACAATGAGCAGTTCTTC
CATSSLAGARNNEQFF
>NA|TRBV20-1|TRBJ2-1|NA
TGCAGTGCCACTTCCGAGGAGCAGTTCTTC
CSATSEEQFF
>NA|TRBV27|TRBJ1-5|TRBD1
TGTGCCACTGCCCGGACAGGGGGCAGTCAGCCCCAGCATTTT
CATARTGGSQPQHF
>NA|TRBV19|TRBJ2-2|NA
TGTGCCAGTAGTATCTGGGGGGGCCTAAACACCGGGGAGCTGTTTTTT
CASSIWGGLNTGELFF
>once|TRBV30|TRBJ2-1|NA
TGTGCCTGGAGTGTTGGAGGCGGTTCACCCTACAATGAGCAGTTCTTC
CAWSVGGGSPYNEQFF
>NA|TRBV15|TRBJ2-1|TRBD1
TGTGCCACCAGCAGAGATCCAGGTCGGACAGGGGGCTACAATGAGCAGTTCTTC
CATSRDPGRTGGYNEQFF
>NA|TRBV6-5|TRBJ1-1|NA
TGTGCCAGCAGTTACCGGGGAGGGGGGTCAGCTTTCTTT
CASSYRGGGSAFF
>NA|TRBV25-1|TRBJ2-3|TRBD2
TGTGCCAGCAGTGACTACCCCGGGACTAGCGGAACCACAGATACGCAGTATTTT
CASSDYPGTSGTTDTQYF
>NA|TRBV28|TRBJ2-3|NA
TGTGCCAGCAGTTTATCCCGACAAAGCACAGATACGCAGTATTTT
CASSLSRQSTDTQYF
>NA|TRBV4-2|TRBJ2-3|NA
TGTGCCAGCAGCCAAGTATTAGCAGACACAGATACGCAGTATTTT
CASSQVLADTDTQYF
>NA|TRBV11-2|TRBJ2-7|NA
TGTGCCAGCAGCTCAGGGGCCTTCTCCCCCCAGTACTTC
CASSSGAFSPQYF
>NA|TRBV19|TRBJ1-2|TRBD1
TGTGCCACCGCGGACAGGGTTCTCTATGGCTACACCTTC
CATADRVLYGYTF
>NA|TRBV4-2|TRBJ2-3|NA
TGTGCCAGCAGCCAAGATGTTGGGCGGCGGGGCTCAGATACGCAGTATTTT
CASSQDVGRRGSDTQYF
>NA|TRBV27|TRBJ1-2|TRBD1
TGTGCCAGCAGAGGACAGGGACGTTTGGAGAGCTACACCTTC
CASRGQGRLESYTF
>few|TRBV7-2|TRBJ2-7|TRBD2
TGTGCCAGCAGCTTAGGGGATCTAACATACGGCGGGAGGGGCGAGCAGTACTTC
CASSLGDLTYGGRGEQYF
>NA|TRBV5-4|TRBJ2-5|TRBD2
TGTGCCAGCAGCTCATCTCGGGAGGGCCAAGAGACCCAGTACTTC
CASSSSREGQETQYF
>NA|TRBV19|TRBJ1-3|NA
TGTGCCAGTAGTAACTACCGGACAGAACCTGGAAACACCATATATTTT
CASSNYRTEPGNTIYF
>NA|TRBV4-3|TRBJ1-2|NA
TGCGCCAGCAGCCAAGATCTTAGGGAGGGGAGGGATGGCTACACCTTC
CASSQDLREGRDGYTF
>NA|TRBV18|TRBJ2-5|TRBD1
TGTGCCAGCTCACCACCGGGACAGAGGTCGGAGACCCAGTACTTC
CASSPPGQRSETQYF
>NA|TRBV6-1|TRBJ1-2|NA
TGTGCCAGCGGAACAGCCTTAGGCTACACCTTC
CASGTALGYTF
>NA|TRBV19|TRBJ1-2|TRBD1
TGTGCCAGTAGTACCACAGGGGGCACTATCCATGGCTACACCTTC
CASSTTGGTIHGYTF
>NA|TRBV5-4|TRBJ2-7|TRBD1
TGTGCCAGCAGCCCTGACAGGGGGCGATACGAGCAGTACTTC
CASSPDRGRYEQYF
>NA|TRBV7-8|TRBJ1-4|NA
TGTGCCAGCAGCTCCCGACAAAGGGGTGAAAAACTGTTTTTT
CASSSRQRGEKLFF